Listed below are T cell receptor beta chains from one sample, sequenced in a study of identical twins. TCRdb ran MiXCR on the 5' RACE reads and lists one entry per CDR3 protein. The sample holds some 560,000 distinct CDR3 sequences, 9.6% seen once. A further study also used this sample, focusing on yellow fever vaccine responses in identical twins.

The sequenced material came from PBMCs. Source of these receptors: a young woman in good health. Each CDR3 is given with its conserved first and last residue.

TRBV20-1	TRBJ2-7	CSASSRTGQYYEQYF
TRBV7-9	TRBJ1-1	CASSTRTGGWGTEAFF
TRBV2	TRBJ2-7	CASRPGQGGGWSEQYF
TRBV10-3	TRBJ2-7	CAISESYRGVHLLLQYF
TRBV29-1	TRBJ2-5	CSVWGWGEETQYF
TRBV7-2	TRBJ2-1	CASSLALPNEQFF
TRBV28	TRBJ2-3	CASSFIQRALDTQYF
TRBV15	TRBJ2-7	CATSREPSGAYEQYF
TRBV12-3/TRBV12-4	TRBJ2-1	CASSPSLAGGGNEQFF
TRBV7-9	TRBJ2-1	CASSKLAGGPNEQFF
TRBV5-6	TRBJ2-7	CASSFGASGSYEQYF
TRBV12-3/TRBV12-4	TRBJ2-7	CASSAGSGGTYEQYF
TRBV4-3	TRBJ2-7	CASSQDHQSSYEQYF
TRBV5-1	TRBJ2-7	CASSSDRGLRTYEQYF
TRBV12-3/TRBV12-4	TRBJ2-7	CASSSDRFTYEQYF
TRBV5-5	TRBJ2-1	CASGAGSYNEQFF
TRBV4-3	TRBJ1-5	CASSQGVAHNQPQHF
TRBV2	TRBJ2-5	CASKLSRTVSQETQYF
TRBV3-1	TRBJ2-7	CASSLSPGGAWEQYF
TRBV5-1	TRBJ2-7	CASSLGTSGRAPYEQYF
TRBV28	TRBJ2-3	CASRTGGGKSTDTQYF
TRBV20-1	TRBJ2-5	CSASTGTSGRGYQETQYF
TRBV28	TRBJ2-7	CASSFLGDRVPYEQYF
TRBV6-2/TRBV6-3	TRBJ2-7	CASSNPGMPPEQYF
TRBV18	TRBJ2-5	CASSRQGARQETQYF
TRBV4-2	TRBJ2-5	CASSQAGGNGETQYF
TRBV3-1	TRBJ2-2	CASSWTGVSTGELFF
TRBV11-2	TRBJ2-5	CASSPVRGGGETQYF
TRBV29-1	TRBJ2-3	CSVEGINTDTQYF
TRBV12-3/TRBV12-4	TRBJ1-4	CASSSGEKLFF